This TCR beta chain was sequenced in a study of blood T cells in healthy people across ages. CDR3 length: 18 residues. Germline values: CDR1 SEHNR, CDR2 FQNEAQ (reference sequence). Trimming removed 0 bases from V and 2 bases from J; junction bases left unmatched: 6. This clonotype was counted only a few times. Combining a sample-barcoded 5' primer with a J-beta primer mix, a second PCR ran for about 6 to 11 cycles. TCRdb itself ran the 5' RACE reads through MiXCR, one entry per CDR3 protein. The sample holds roughly 800,000 distinct CDR3 sequences, roughly 26% seen once. This sample also belongs to another study, concerning T cells of mothers and their children.

Source material: blood. This chain joins TRBV7-9 and TRBJ1-5; 11 bases are a match to TRBD1. This receptor was taken from a boy aged 5-17 years in good health. The CDR3 sequence: CASSLAWTGGEGNQPQHF. CDR3 bases: TGTGCCAGCAGCTTAGCCTGGACAGGGGGCGAAGGCAATCAGCCCCAGCATTTT.